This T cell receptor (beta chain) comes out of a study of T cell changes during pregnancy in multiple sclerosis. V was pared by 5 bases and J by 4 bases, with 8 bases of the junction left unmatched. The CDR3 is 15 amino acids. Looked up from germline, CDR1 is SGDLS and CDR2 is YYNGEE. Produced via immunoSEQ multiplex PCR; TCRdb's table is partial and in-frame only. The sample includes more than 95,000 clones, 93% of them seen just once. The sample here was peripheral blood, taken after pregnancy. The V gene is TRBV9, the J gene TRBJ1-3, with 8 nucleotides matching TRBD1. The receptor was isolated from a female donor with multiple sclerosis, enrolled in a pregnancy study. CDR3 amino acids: CASRPTGERGNTIYF. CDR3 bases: TGTGCCAGCAGACCGACAGGGGAGAGAGGAAACACCATATATTTT.